Included here is one T cell receptor beta chain sequence, with context. This sample was taken from a study of blood T cell repertoires in COVID-19. For the study at large: Specimens from acute and convalescent COVID-19 originated in the United States, Italy and Spain.

The length of the CDR3 is 15 residues. Germline trimming cut 6 bases from V and 0 bases from J; bases unmatched to any gene: 4. CDR1 is MNHEY and CDR2 is SVGAGI in the germline V gene. Produced via immunoSEQ multiplex PCR; TCRdb's table is partial and in-frame only. The data contain about 130,000 clones, around 85% of them seen just once; the ten biggest clones take up 16%. The V gene is TRBV6-5, the J gene TRBJ1-3; 8 bases agree with TRBD1. This receptor was identified in a woman in her fifties or sixties with acute or convalescent COVID-19. Source material: peripheral blood. CDR3 coding DNA: TGTGCCAGCAGGGACAGGGAGAGCTCTGGAAACACCATATATTTT. This sequence encodes CASRDRESSGNTIYF.